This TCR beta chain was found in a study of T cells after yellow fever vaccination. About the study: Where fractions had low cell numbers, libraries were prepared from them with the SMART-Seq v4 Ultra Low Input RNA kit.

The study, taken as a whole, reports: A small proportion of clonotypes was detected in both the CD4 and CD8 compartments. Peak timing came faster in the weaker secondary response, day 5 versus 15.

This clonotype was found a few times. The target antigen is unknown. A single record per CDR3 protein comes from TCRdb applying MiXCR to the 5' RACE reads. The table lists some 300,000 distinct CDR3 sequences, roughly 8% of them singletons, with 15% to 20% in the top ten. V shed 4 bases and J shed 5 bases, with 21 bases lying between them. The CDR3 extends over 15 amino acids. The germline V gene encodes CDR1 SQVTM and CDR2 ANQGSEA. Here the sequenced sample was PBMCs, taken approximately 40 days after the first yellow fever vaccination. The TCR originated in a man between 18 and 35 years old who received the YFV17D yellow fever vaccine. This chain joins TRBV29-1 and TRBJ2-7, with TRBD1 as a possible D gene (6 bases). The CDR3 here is CSVARRGEGGDEQYF. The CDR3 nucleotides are TGCAGCGTTGCCCGACGGGGAGAAGGGGGAGACGAGCAGTACTTC.